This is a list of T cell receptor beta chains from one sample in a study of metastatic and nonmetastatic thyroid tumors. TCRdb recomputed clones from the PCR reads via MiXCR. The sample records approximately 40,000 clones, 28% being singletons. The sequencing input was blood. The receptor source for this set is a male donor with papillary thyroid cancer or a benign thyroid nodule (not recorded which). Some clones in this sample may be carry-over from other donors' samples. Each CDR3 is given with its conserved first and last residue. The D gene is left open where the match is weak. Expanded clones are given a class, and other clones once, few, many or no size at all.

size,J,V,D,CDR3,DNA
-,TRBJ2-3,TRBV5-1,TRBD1,CASSLARGRGDTQYF,TGCGCCAGCAGCTTGGCCCGAGGCAGGGGGGATACGCAGTATTTT
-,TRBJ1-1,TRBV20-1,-,CSASSNAEAFF,TGCAGTGCTAGCTCGAACGCTGAAGCTTTCTTT
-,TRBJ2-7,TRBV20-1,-,CSSFVMQESYEQYF,TGCAGTTCCTTTGTGATGCAAGAGTCCTACGAGCAGTACTTC
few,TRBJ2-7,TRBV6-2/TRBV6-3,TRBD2,CASTSNIGSSGGDQYF,TGTGCCAGCACCTCCAACATCGGGTCTAGCGGCGGGGATCAGTACTTC
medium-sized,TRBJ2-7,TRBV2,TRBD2,CASRGTSGGYEQYF,TGTGCCAGCAGGGGGACTAGCGGAGGCTACGAGCAGTACTTC
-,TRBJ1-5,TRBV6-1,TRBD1,CASSPDRGQPQHF,TGTGCCAGCAGTCCCGACAGGGGCCAGCCCCAGCATTTT
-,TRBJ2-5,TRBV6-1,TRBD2,CASSGIAGEQENNYF,TGTGCCAGCAGCGGAATCGCGGGAGAACAAGAGAACAACTACTTC
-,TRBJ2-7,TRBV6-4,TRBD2,CASSDSLLAGVSYEQYF,TGTGCCAGCAGTGATTCCCTACTAGCGGGAGTGTCCTACGAGCAGTACTTC
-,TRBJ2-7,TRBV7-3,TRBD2,CASSLSAGGGEQYF,TGTGCCAGCAGCTTATCGGCGGGAGGTGGGGAGCAGTACTTC
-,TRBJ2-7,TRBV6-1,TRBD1,CASSEIYRGTSEQYF,TGTGCCAGCAGTGAAATATACAGGGGTACCAGCGAGCAGTACTTC
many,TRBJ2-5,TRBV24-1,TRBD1,CATSDFDRGQETQYF,TGTGCCACCAGTGATTTTGACAGGGGGCAAGAGACCCAGTACTTC
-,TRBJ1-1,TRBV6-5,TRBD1,CASRLQGSVNTEAFF,TGTGCCAGCAGGTTACAGGGGTCGGTGAACACTGAAGCTTTCTTT
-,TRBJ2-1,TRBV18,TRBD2,CASCRTSGREQFF,TGTGCCAGCTGTCGGACTAGCGGTAGGGAGCAGTTCTTC
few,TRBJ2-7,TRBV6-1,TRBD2,CASTSGIAGYEQYF,TGTGCCAGCACAAGCGGGATCGCGGGGTACGAGCAGTACTTC
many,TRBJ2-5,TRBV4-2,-,CASSPGLDRKETQYF,TGTGCCAGCAGCCCTGGACTGGACAGAAAAGAGACCCAGTACTTC
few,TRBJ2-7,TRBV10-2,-,CASSIPEYEQYF,TGCGCCAGCAGTATTCCGGAATACGAGCAGTACTTC
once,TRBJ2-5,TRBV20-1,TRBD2,CSSTSASGAEKETHYF,TGCAGTTCTACCAGCGCTAGCGGGGCGGAAAAAGAGACCCATTACTTC
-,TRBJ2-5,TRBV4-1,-,CASSQGPSSRETQYF,TGCGCCAGTAGCCAGGGCCCGTCTAGCCGTGAGACCCAGTACTTC
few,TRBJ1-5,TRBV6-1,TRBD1,CASSQDRAGWQPQHF,TGTGCCAGCAGCCAAGACAGGGCGGGTTGGCAGCCCCAGCATTTT
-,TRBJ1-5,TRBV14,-,CASSQDWRQPQHF,TGTGCCAGCAGCCAAGATTGGAGACAGCCCCAGCATTTT
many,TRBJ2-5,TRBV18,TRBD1,CASSSGRGTETQYF,TGTGCCAGCTCTTCCGGCAGGGGGACCGAGACCCAGTACTTC
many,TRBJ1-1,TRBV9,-,CASSGQENTEAFF,TGTGCCAGCAGCGGACAGGAGAACACTGAAGCTTTCTTT
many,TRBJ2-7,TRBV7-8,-,CASSLGLVDYEQYF,TGTGCCAGCAGCTTAGGTCTAGTGGACTACGAGCAGTACTTC
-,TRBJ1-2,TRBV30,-,CAWSVWGAAGYTF,TGTGCCTGGAGTGTATGGGGGGCCGCGGGCTACACCTTC
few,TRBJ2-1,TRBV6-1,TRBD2,CAVPAGDAYNEQFF,TGTGCTGTCCCAGCGGGAGACGCCTACAATGAGCAGTTCTTC
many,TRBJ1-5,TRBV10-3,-,CAISERDNQPQHF,TGTGCCATCAGTGAGCGAGATAATCAGCCCCAGCATTTT
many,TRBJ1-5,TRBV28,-,CASSFGRANQSQHF,TGTGCCAGCAGTTTTGGCAGAGCCAATCAGTCCCAGCATTTT
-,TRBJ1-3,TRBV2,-,CASLELLVNTIYF,TGTGCCAGCTTAGAACTTCTCGTAAACACCATATATTTT
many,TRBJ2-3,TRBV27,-,CASSLNSGLADTQYF,TGTGCCAGCAGTTTAAATTCAGGGTTAGCAGATACGCAGTATTTT
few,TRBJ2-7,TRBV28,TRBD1,CASSSGGSLYEQYF,TGTGCCAGCAGTTCAGGGGGTTCCCTCTACGAGCAGTACTTC
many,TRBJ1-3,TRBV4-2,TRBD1,CASSQGARGQGGNTIYF,TGTGCCAGCAGCCAGGGGGCGAGGGGGCAAGGAGGAAACACCATATATTTT
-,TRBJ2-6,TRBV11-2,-,CASSLEGGSGANVLTF,TGTGCCAGCAGCTTAGAGGGCGGCTCTGGGGCCAACGTCCTGACTTTC
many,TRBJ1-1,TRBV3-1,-,CASSQVGTDHTEAFF,TGTGCCAGCAGCCAAGTGGGGACGGATCACACTGAAGCTTTCTTT
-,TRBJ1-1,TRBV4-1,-,CASSLTANTEAFF,TGCGCCAGCAGCCTGACTGCGAACACTGAAGCTTTCTTT
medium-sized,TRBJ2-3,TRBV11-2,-,CASSPKTSTDTQYF,TGTGCCAGCAGCCCAAAGACTAGCACAGATACGCAGTATTTT